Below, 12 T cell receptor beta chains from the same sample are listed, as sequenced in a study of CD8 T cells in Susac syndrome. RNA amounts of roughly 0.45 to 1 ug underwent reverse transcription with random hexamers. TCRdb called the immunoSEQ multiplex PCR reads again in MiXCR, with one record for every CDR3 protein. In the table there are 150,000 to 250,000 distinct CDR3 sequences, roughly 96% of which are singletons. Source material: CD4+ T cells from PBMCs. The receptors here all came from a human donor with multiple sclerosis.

In DNA, the CDR3 is TGTGCCAGTAGTCGGACAGATAGATTCTATGGCTACACCTTC. It specifies CASSRTDRFYGYTF. The V and J genes are TRBV19 and TRBJ1-2; D may be TRBD1 (6 bases). Trimming left V 5 bases short and J 4 bases short, with 14 bases between. The CDR3 runs to 14 residues. Germline CDR1 and CDR2: LNHDA and SQIVND (reference sequence). Full variable domain (remainder filled in from reference TRBV19 and TRBJ1-2): DGGITQSPKYLFRKEGQNVTLSCEQNLNHDAMYWYRQDPGQGLRLIYYSQIVNDFQKGDIAEGYSVSREKKESFPLTVTSAQKNPTAFYLCASSRTDRFYGYTFGSGTRLTVV.

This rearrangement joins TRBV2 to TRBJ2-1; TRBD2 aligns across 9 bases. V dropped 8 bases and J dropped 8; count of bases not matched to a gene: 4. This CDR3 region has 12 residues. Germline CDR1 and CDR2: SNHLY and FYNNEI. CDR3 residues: CASRREGDEQFF. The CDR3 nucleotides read TGTGCCAGCCGGCGGGAGGGGGATGAGCAGTTCTTC.

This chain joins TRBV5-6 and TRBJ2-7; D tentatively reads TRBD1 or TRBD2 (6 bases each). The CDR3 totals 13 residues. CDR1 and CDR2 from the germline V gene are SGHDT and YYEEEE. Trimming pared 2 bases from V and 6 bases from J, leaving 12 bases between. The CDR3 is CASSFGGPREQYF. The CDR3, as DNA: TGTGCCAGCAGCTTCGGGGGCCCTCGCGAGCAGTACTTC.

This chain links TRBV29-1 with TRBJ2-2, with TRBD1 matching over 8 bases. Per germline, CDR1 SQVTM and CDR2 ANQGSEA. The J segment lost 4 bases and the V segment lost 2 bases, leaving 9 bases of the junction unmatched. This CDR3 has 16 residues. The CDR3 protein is CSVESGQGLPTGELFF. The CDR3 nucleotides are TGCAGCGTTGAATCCGGACAGGGTTTACCCACCGGGGAGCTGTTTTTT.

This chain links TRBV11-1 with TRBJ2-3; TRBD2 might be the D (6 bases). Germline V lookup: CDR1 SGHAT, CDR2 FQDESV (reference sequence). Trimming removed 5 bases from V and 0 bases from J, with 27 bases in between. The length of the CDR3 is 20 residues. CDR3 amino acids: CASSKRSGGPPVTSTDTQYF. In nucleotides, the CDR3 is TGTGCCAGCAGCAAGAGATCAGGAGGGCCTCCCGTGACTAGCACAGATACGCAGTATTTT.

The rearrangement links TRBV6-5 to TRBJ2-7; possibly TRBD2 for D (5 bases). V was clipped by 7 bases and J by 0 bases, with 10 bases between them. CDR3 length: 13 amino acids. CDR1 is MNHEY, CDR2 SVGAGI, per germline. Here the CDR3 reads CASNQGSSYEQYF. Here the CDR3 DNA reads TGTGCCAGCAATCAAGGGAGCTCCTACGAGCAGTACTTC.

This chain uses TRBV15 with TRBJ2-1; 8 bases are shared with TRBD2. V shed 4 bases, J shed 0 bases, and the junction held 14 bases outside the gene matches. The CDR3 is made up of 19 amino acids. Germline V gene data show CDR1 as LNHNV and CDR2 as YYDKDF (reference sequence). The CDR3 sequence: CATSNSIPLAGFSYNEQFF. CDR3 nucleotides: TGTGCCACCAGCAACTCCATCCCGTTAGCGGGATTCTCCTACAATGAGCAGTTCTTC.

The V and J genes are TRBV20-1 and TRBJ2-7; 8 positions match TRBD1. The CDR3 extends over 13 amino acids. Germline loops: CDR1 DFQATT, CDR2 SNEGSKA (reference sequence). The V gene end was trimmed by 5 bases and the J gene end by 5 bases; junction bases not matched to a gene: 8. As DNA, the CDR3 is TGCAGTGCTGACGGACAGGGACATAACGAGCAGTACTTC. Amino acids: CSADGQGHNEQYF.

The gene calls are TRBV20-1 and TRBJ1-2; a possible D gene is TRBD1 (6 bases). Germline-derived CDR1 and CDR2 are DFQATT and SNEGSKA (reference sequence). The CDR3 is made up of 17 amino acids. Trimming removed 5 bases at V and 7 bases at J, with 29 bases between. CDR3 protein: CSAELGRAGVIGGGYTF. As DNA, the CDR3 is TGCAGTGCTGAATTGGGAAGGGCAGGGGTTATCGGAGGTGGCTACACCTTC.

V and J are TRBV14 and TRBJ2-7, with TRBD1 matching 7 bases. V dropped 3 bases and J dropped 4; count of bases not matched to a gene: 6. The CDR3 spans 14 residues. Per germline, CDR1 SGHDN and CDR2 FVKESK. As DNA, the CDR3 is TGTGCCAGCAGCCATACCGGGACAGTATACGAGCAGTACTTC. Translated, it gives CASSHTGTVYEQYF.

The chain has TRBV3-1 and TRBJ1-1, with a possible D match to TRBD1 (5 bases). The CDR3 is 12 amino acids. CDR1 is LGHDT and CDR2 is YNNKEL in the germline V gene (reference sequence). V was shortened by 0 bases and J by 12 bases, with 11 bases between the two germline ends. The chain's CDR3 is CASSQEDGASFF. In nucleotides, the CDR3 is TGTGCCAGCAGCCAAGAGGATGGGGCCTCTTTCTTT.

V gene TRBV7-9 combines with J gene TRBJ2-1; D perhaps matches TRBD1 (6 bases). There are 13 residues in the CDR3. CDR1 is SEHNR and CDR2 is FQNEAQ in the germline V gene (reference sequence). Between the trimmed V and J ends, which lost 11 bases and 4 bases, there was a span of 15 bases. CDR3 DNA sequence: TGTGCCTCCCAGGGGCCCCAATACAATGAGCAGTTCTTC. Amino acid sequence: CASQGPQYNEQFF.